Listed below are T cell receptor beta chains from one sample, sequenced in a study of T cell changes during pregnancy in multiple sclerosis. This table comes from immunoSEQ multiplex PCR, and its TCRdb copy is limited to in-frame clones, with some not included. The table lists 45,000 to 60,000 clones, 92% of them singletons. The sequences come from CD4+ T cells from peripheral blood mononuclear cells, collected in the third trimester of pregnancy. Receptors were obtained from a female donor with multiple sclerosis, enrolled in a pregnancy study. CDR3s include the opening cysteine and the closing phenylalanine or tryptophan. The D gene is left open where the match is weak. Rows give clone size only sometimes, using once, few, many, or a class for an expanded clone.

abundance: -
v_gene: TRBV7-3
j_gene: TRBJ2-5
d_gene: TRBD1
CDR3aa: CASSSQGQGETQYF
CDR3nt: TGTGCCAGCAGCTCTCAAGGACAGGGGGAGACCCAGTACTTC

abundance: -
v_gene: TRBV5-6
j_gene: TRBJ1-2
d_gene: TRBD1
CDR3aa: CASSLGGTGDLGYTF
CDR3nt: TGTGCCAGCAGCTTGGGGGGGACAGGGGATCTTGGCTACACCTTC

abundance: -
v_gene: TRBV7-2
j_gene: TRBJ1-4
d_gene: -
CDR3aa: CASSLDPRRGEKLFF
CDR3nt: TGTGCCAGCAGCTTAGATCCAAGGAGAGGAGAAAAACTGTTTTTT

abundance: -
v_gene: TRBV6-1
j_gene: TRBJ1-6
d_gene: -
CDR3aa: CASSDVYREWASSPLHF
CDR3nt: TGTGCCAGCAGTGACGTCTACAGGGAGTGGGCGAGTTCACCCCTCCACTTT

abundance: -
v_gene: TRBV6-6
j_gene: TRBJ1-1
d_gene: TRBD1
CDR3aa: CASTEGGAAAKAFF
CDR3nt: TGTGCCAGCACCGAAGGGGGCGCGGCCGCGAAAGCTTTCTTT

abundance: -
v_gene: TRBV6-4
j_gene: TRBJ1-2
d_gene: -
CDR3aa: CATLPLRATF
CDR3nt: TGTGCCACCCTACCCCTACGAGCCACCTTC

abundance: -
v_gene: TRBV9
j_gene: TRBJ1-3
d_gene: TRBD1
CDR3aa: CASSVAGQDSGNTIYF
CDR3nt: TGTGCCAGCAGCGTAGCGGGACAGGACTCTGGAAACACCATATATTTT

abundance: -
v_gene: TRBV9
j_gene: TRBJ2-7
d_gene: TRBD1
CDR3aa: CASSGGDREEDEQYF
CDR3nt: TGTGCCAGCAGCGGTGGGGACAGGGAGGAGGACGAGCAGTACTTC

abundance: once
v_gene: TRBV7-3
j_gene: TRBJ2-1
d_gene: -
CDR3aa: CASSLTWGEPPEQFF
CDR3nt: TGTGCCAGCAGCTTAACGTGGGGGGAGCCGCCTGAGCAGTTCTTC

abundance: -
v_gene: TRBV6-1
j_gene: TRBJ2-1
d_gene: -
CDR3aa: CASSVNEQFF
CDR3nt: TGTGCCAGCAGCGTCAATGAGCAGTTCTTC

abundance: -
v_gene: TRBV7-9
j_gene: TRBJ1-6
d_gene: TRBD1
CDR3aa: CASSPTGAPSNSPLHF
CDR3nt: TGTGCCAGCAGCCCGACAGGGGCCCCGTCTAATTCACCCCTCCACTTT

abundance: once
v_gene: TRBV6-1
j_gene: TRBJ2-2
d_gene: -
CDR3aa: CASTGLITGELFF
CDR3nt: TGTGCCAGCACCGGACTGATCACCGGGGAGCTGTTTTTT

abundance: once
v_gene: TRBV5-5
j_gene: TRBJ2-1
d_gene: -
CDR3aa: CASSLGLGATYNEQFF
CDR3nt: TGTGCCAGCAGCTTGGGTTTAGGGGCTACCTACAATGAGCAGTTCTTC

abundance: -
v_gene: TRBV25-1
j_gene: TRBJ2-2
d_gene: -
CDR3aa: CASSAWGVAGELFF
CDR3nt: TGTGCCAGCAGTGCTTGGGGCGTAGCCGGGGAGCTGTTTTTT

abundance: once
v_gene: TRBV25-1
j_gene: TRBJ2-4
d_gene: -
CDR3aa: CASSPSSSNKNIQYF
CDR3nt: TGTGCCAGCAGCCCCTCGAGTTCGAACAAAAACATTCAGTACTTC

abundance: -
v_gene: TRBV9
j_gene: TRBJ2-5
d_gene: TRBD2
CDR3aa: CASSVGEGTSGVRETQYF
CDR3nt: TGTGCCAGCAGCGTAGGGGAGGGGACTAGCGGGGTTCGAGAGACCCAGTACTTC

abundance: -
v_gene: TRBV18
j_gene: TRBJ1-6
d_gene: -
CDR3aa: CASSPLVGRSYNSPLHF
CDR3nt: TGTGCCAGCTCACCACTCGTTGGCCGCTCCTATAATTCACCCCTCCACTTT

abundance: -
v_gene: TRBV12-2
j_gene: TRBJ2-3
d_gene: -
CDR3aa: CASRLAPPPLAGGSDTQYF
CDR3nt: TGTGCAAGTCGCTTAGCGCCCCCACCTCTAGCGGGGGGCTCGGATACGCAGTATTTT

abundance: -
v_gene: TRBV6-5
j_gene: TRBJ2-6
d_gene: -
CDR3aa: CASIPGGSGANVLTF
CDR3nt: TGTGCCAGCATACCCGGAGGTTCTGGGGCCAACGTCCTGACTTTC

abundance: -
v_gene: TRBV19
j_gene: TRBJ1-5
d_gene: -
CDR3aa: CASSIRVQVDQPQHF
CDR3nt: TGTGCCAGTAGTATACGAGTACAGGTCGATCAGCCCCAGCATTTT

abundance: -
v_gene: TRBV4-3
j_gene: TRBJ2-7
d_gene: -
CDR3aa: CASSQVWTLNYEQYF
CDR3nt: TGCGCCAGCAGCCAAGTGTGGACTTTGAACTACGAGCAGTACTTC